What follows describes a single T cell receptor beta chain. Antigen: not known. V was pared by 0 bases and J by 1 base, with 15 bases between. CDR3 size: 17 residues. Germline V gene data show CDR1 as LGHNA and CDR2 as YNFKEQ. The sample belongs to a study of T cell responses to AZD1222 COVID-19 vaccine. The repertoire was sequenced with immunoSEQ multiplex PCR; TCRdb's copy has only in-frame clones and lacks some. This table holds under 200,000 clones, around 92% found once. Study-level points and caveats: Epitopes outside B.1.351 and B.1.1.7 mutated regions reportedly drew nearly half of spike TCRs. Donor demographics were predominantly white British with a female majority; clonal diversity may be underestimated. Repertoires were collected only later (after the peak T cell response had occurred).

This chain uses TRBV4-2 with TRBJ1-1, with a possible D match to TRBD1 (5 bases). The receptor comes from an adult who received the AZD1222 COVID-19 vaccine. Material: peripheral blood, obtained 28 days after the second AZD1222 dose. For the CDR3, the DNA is TGTGCCAGCAGCCAAGATCCGGACACTTCCACGAACACTGAAGCTTTCTTT. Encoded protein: CASSQDPDTSTNTEAFF.